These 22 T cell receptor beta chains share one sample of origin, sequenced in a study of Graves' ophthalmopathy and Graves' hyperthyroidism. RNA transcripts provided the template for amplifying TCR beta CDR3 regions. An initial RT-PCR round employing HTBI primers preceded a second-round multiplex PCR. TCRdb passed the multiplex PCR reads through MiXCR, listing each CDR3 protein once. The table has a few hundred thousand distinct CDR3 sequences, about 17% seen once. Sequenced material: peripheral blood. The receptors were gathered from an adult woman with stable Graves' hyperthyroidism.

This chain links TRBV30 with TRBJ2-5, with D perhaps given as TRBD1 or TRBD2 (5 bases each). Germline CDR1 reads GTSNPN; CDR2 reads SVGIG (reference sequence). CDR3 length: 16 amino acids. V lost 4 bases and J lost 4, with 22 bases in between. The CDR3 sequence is CAWTRNPGRQGETQYF. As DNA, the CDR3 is TGTGCCTGGACAAGGAACCCGGGACGCCAGGGAGAGACCCAGTACTTC.

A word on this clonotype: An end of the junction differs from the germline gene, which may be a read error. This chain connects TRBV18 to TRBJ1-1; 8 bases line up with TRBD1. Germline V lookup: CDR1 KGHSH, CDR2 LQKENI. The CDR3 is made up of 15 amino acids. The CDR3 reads CASSPQAGGGTEACF. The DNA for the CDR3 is TGTGCCAGCTCACCACAGGCAGGGGGCGGGACTGAAGCTTGCTTT.

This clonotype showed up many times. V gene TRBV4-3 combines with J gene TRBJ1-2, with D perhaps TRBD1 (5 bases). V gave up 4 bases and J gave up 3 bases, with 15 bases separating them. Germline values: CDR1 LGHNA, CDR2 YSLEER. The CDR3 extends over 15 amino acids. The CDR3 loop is CASSLIAGAYYGYTF. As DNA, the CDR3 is TGCGCCAGCAGCCTAATAGCCGGGGCTTACTATGGCTACACCTTC.

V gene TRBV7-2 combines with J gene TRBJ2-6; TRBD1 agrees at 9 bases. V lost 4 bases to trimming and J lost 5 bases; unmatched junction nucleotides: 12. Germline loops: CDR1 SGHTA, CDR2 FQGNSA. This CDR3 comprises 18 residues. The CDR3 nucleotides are TGTGCCAGCAGCTCGCTCCGGGACAGGGCCTCGTGGGCCAACGTCCTGACTTTC. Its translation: CASSSLRDRASWANVLTF. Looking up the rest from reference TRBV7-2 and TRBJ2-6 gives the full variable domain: GAGVSQSPSNKVTEKGKDVELRCDPISGHTALYWYRQSLGQGLEFLIYFQGNSAPDKSGLPSDRFSAERTGGSVSTLTIQRTQQEDSAVYLCASSSLRDRASWANVLTFGAGSRLTVL.

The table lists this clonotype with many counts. The DNA of the CDR3 is TGTGCCAGCAGCTTAGTTTTCTGGGGCAGCCGGGGAAACACCATATATTTT. Translating it yields CASSLVFWGSRGNTIYF. V gene TRBV7-8 combines with J gene TRBJ1-3; D may be TRBD1 (5 bases). The germline CDR1 and CDR2 sequences are SGHVS and FQNEAQ. The CDR3 spans 17 residues. Trimming removed 1 base from V and 4 bases from J, with 17 bases in between.

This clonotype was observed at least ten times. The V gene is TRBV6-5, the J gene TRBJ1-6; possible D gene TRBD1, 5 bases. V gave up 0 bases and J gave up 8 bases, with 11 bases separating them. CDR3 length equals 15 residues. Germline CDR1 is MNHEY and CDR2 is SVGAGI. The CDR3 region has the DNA TGTGCCAGCAGTTACTCGTTTATAGGGGATTCACCCCTCCACTTT. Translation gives CASSYSFIGDSPLHF.

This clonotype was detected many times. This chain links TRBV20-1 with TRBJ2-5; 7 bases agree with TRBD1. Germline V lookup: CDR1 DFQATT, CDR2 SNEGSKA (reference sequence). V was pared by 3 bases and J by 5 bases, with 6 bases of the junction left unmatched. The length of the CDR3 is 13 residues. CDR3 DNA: TGCAGTGCTAGTGGACAGGTGGGCGAGACCCAGTACTTC. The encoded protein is CSASGQVGETQYF.

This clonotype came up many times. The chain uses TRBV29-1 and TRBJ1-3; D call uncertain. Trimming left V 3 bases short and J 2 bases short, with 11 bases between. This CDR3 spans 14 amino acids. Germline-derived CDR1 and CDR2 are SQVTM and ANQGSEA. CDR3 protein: CSVEGSRTGNTIYF. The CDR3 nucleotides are TGCAGCGTTGAGGGCAGCAGAACTGGAAACACCATATATTTT.

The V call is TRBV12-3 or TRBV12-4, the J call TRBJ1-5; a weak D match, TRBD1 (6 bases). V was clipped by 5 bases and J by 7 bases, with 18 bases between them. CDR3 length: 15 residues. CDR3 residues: CASSPSGGAGQPQHF. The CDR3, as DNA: TGTGCCAGCAGTCCCTCGGGGGGCGCAGGGCAGCCCCAGCATTTT.

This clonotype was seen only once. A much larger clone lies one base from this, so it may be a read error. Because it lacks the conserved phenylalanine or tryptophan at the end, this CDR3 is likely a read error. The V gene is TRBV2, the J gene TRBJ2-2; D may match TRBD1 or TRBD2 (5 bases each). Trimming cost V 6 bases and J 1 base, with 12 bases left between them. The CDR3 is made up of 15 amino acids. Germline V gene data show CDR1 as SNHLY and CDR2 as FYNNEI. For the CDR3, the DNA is TGTGCCAGCAGCCCTGGGACCCGGAACACCGGGGAGCTGTTTCTT. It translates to CASSPGTRNTGELFL.

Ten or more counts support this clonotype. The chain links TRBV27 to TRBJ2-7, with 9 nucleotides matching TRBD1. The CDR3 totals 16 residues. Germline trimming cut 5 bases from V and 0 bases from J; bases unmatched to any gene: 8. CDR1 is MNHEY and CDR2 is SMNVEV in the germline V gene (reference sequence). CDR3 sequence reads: CASSPRGQGNSYEQYF. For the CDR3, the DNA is TGTGCCAGCAGTCCCAGGGGACAGGGCAACTCCTACGAGCAGTACTTC.

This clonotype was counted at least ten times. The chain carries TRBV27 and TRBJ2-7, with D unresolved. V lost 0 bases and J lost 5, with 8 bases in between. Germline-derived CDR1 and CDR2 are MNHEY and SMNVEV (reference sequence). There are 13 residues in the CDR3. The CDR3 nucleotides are TGTGCCAGCAGTTTATCCAGGCTGAACGAGCAGTACTTC. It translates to CASSLSRLNEQYF.

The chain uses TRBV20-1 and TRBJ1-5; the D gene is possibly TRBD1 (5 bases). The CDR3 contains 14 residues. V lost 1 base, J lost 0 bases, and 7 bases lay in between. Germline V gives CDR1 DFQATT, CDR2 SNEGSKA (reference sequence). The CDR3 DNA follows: TGCAGTGCTAGAGGGGGGTTTAGCAATCAGCCCCAGCATTTT. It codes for CSARGGFSNQPQHF.

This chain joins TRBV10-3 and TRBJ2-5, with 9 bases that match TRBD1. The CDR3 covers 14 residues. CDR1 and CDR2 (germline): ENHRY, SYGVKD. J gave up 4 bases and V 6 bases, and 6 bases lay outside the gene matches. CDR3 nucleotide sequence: TGTGCCATCAGGAGCGGACAGGGGACAGAGACCCAGTACTTC. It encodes CAIRSGQGTETQYF.

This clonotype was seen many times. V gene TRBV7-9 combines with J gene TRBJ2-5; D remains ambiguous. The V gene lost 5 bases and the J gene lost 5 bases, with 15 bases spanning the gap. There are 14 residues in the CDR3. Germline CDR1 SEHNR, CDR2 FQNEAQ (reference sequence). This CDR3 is CASSPEAPWETQYF. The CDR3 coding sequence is TGTGCCAGCAGCCCAGAGGCCCCATGGGAGACCCAGTACTTC.

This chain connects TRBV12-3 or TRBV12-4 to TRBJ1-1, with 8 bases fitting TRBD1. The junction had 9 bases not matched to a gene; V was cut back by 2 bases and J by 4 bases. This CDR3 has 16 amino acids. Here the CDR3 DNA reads TGTGCCAGCAGTTTATTCGGCAGGGGGCTGGCCACTGAAGCTTTCTTT. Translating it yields CASSLFGRGLATEAFF.

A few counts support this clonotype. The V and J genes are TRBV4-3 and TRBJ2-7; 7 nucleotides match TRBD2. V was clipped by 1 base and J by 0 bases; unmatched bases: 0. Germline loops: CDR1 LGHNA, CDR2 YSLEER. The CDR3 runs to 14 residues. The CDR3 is CASSQGTSSYEQYF. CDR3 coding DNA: TGCGCCAGCAGCCAAGGGACTAGCTCCTACGAGCAGTACTTC.

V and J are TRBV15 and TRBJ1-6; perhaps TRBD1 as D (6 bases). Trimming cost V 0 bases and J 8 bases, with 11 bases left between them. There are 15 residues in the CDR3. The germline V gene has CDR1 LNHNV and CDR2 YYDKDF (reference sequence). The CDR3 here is CATSRDGAGDSPLHF. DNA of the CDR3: TGTGCCACCAGCAGAGATGGGGCAGGGGATTCACCCCTCCACTTT. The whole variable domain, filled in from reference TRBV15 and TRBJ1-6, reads DAMVIQNPRYQVTQFGKPVTLSCSQTLNHNVMYWYQQKSSQAPKLLFHYYDKDFNNEADTPDNFQSRRPNTSFCFLDIRSPGLGDTAMYLCATSRDGAGDSPLHFGNGTRLTVT.

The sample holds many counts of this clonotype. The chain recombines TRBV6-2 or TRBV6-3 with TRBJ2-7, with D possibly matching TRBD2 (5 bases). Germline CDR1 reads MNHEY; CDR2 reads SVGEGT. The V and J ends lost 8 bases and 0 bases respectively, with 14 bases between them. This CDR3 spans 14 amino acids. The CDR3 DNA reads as TGTGCCAGCTTTCGCGGTGGGAGCTCCTACGAGCAGTACTTC. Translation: CASFRGGSSYEQYF.

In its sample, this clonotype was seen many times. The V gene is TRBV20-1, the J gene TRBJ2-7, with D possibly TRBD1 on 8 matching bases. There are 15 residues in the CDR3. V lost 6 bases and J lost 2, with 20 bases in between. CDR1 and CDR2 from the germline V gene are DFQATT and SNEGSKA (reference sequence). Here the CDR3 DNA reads TGCAGTGCCCCCTTGGACAGGGAGGGAGCCTACGAGCAGTACTTC. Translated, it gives CSAPLDREGAYEQYF.

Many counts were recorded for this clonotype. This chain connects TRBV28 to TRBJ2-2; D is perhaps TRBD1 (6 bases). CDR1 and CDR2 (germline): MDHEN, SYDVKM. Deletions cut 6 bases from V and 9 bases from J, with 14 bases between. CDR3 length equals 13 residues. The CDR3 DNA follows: TGTGCCAGCAGCTGGGACATTTCTAGGGAGCTGTTTTTT. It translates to CASSWDISRELFF.

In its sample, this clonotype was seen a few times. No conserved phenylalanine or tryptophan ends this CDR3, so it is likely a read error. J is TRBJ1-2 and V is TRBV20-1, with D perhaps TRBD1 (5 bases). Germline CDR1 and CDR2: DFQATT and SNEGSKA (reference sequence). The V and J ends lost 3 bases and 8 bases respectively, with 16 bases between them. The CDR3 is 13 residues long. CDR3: CSASEQRRDGYTY. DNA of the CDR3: TGCAGTGCTAGCGAGCAGCGACGGGACGGCTACACCTAC.